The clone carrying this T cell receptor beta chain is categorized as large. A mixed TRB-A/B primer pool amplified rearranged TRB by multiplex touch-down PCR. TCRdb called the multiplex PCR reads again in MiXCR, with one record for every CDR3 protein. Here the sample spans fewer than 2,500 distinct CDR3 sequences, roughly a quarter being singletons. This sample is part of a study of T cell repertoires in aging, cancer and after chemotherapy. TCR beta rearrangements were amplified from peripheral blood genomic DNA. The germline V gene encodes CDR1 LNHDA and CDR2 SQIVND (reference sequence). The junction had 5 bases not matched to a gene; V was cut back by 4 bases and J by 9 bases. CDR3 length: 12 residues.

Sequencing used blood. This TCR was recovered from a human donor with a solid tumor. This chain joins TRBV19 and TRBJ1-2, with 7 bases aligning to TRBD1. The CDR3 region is CASSKRQGSYTF. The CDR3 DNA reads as TGTGCCAGTAGTAAGCGACAGGGCAGCTACACCTTC.